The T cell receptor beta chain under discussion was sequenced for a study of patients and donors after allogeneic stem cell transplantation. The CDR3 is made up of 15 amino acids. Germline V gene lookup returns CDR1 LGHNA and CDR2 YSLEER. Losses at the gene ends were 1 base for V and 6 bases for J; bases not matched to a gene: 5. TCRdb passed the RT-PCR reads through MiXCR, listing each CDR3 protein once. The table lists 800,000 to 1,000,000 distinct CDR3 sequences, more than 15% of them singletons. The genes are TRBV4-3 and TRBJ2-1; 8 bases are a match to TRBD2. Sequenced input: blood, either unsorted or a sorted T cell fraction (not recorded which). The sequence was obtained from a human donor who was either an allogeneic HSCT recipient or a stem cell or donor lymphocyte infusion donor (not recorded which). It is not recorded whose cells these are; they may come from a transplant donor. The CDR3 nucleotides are TGCGCCAGCAGCCAAGCGGGGGGGGGCCCCAATGAGCAGTTCTTC. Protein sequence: CASSQAGGGPNEQFF.